This entry concerns a single TCR beta chain. This record comes from a study of blood T cell repertoires in COVID-19. Assay used: immunoSEQ multiplex PCR; TCRdb lists only in-frame clones, some missing. There are approximately 360,000 clones in the sample; 75% to 90% occur only once, and about 4.8% lies in the top ten. The sequencing sample was made of PBMCs or T cells enriched from blood (not recorded which). This clonotype was sampled from a woman in her 50s who had recovered from COVID-19.

The CDR3 region has the DNA TGTGCCAGCAGGATACAGGGGGCAAACACCGGGGAGCTGTTTTTT. Translation: CASRIQGANTGELFF. The chain combines TRBV6-5 with TRBJ2-2; TRBD1 aligns across 9 bases. J gave up 2 bases and V 6 bases, and 4 bases lay outside the gene matches. The CDR3 has 15 residues. Germline lookup yields CDR1 MNHEY and CDR2 SVGAGI.